This TCR beta chain was sequenced for a study of radiation and T cells in renal cell carcinoma. The V end lost 1 base, the J end lost 0 bases, and 12 bases lay between the germline ends. The germline V gene has CDR1 MDHEN and CDR2 SYDVKM. The CDR3 length is 16 residues. Time point described: blood 2 weeks post-SBRT. Sample treatment: 15 Gy SBRT to primary tumor, nephrectomy 4 weeks later. The tumor was a clear cell renal cell carcinoma. This table comes from immunoSEQ multiplex PCR, and its TCRdb copy is limited to in-frame clones, with some not included. The repertoire includes about 130,000 clones, over 75% of them detected once, and about 1.9% sits in the top ten.

The genes are TRBV28 and TRBJ1-1; the D gene is possibly TRBD1 (6 bases). The TCR originated in a woman in her fifties or sixties with renal cell carcinoma. Source: blood, taken from a patient whose treatment included radiotherapy and nephrectomy. CDR3 nucleotide sequence: TGTGCCAGCAGTTTATACGGGGGGCAGTTGAACACTGAAGCTTTCTTT. As protein: CASSLYGGQLNTEAFF.